The 16 T cell receptor beta chains below all came from one sample that was sequenced in a study of control samples from healthy donors and cancer patients. Assay: immunoSEQ multiplex PCR; the TCRdb copy retains only in-frame clones and omits some. The data show 140,000 to 150,000 clones, about nine tenths seen once. The material sequenced was blood. The receptors were gathered from a man aged 30-40 years in good health.

This chain uses TRBV15 with TRBJ1-1; D uncertain. Trimming took 0 bases from V and 4 from J, leaving 9 bases between them. This CDR3 has 14 amino acids. Germline CDR1 is LNHNV and CDR2 is YYDKDF (reference sequence). CDR3 in amino acids: CATSRDRATTEAFF. Here the CDR3 DNA reads TGTGCCACCAGCAGAGATCGCGCTACCACTGAAGCTTTCTTT.

The chain has TRBV28 and TRBJ2-1; 7 bases map to TRBD1. The ends lost 5 bases at V and 9 bases at J; junction bases unmatched: 4. Per germline, CDR1 MDHEN and CDR2 SYDVKM. The CDR3 spans 12 residues. The CDR3 spells CASSARGIEQFF. The CDR3 nucleotides read TGTGCCAGCAGTGCCAGGGGGATTGAGCAGTTCTTC.

V is TRBV14 and J is TRBJ1-2; D possibly corresponds to TRBD1 (5 bases). The germline V gene encodes CDR1 SGHDN and CDR2 FVKESK. V was clipped by 0 bases and J by 2 bases, with 7 bases between them. CDR3 length: 14 residues. CDR3 coding DNA: TGTGCCAGCAGCCAAGATCGACAGAACTATGGCTACACCTTC. Translation gives CASSQDRQNYGYTF.

The rearrangement uses TRBV11-2 and TRBJ1-3; D gene uncertain. Deletions cut 4 bases from V and 0 bases from J, with 10 bases between. This CDR3 region has 15 residues. Germline V gene sequence: CDR1 SGHAT, CDR2 FQNNGV. CDR3 nucleotide sequence: TGTGCCAGCAGCTCCCCCAGGTTCTCTGGAAACACCATATATTTT. Translated, it gives CASSSPRFSGNTIYF.

V gene TRBV13 combines with J gene TRBJ2-2; no clear D gene. Germline values: CDR1 PRHDT, CDR2 FYEKMQ (reference sequence). This CDR3 is 13 amino acids long. The germline V and J ends were trimmed by 5 bases and 8 bases, with 12 bases remaining between them. The CDR3 protein is CASSHGPRGELFF. The CDR3 nucleotides are TGTGCCAGCAGCCACGGGCCTCGGGGGGAGCTGTTTTTT.

The CDR3 nucleotides read TGTGCCAGTAGTATGACGACGATGTGGACTGAAGCTTTCTTT. This codes for CASSMTTMWTEAFF. The V call is TRBV19, the J call TRBJ1-1; D not resolved. This CDR3 spans 14 amino acids. CDR1 and CDR2 (germline): LNHDA, SQIVND (reference sequence). The V end was cut by 3 bases, the J end by 5 bases, with 13 bases between.

The DNA for the CDR3 is TGTGCCAGCAGGAGGACAGGGAGCTCCTACAATGAGCAGTTCTTC. Its protein is CASRRTGSSYNEQFF. V usage is TRBV6-5 and J usage is TRBJ2-1, with 8 bases fitting TRBD1. Looked up from germline, CDR1 is MNHEY and CDR2 is SVGAGI. The CDR3 runs 15 residues. J was trimmed by 0 bases and V by 6 bases; bases with no gene match: 4.

The chain combines TRBV2 with TRBJ2-1, with TRBD2 matching 12 bases. This CDR3 region has 15 residues. The V gene end was trimmed by 4 bases and the J gene end by 4 bases; junction bases not matched to a gene: 2. Germline CDR1 reads SNHLY; CDR2 reads FYNNEI. CDR3 bases: TGTGCCAGCAGTGGACTAGCGGGGGAGTACAATGAGCAGTTCTTC. Residues: CASSGLAGEYNEQFF.

J is TRBJ1-2 and V is TRBV30; D ambiguous. From germline, CDR1 is GTSNPN and CDR2 SVGIG (reference sequence). This CDR3 is 13 amino acids long. Trimming cost V 3 bases and J 2 bases, with 10 bases left between them. CDR3 coding DNA: TGTGCCTGGAGGTTAGGCATAAACTATGGCTACACCTTC. It specifies CAWRLGINYGYTF.

This clone has a single count. This rearrangement joins TRBV7-9 to TRBJ2-7; 7 nucleotides align to TRBD1. The CDR3 contains 12 residues. V gave up 5 bases and J gave up 7 bases; unmatched junction bases: 5. Germline-derived CDR1 and CDR2 are SEHNR and FQNEAQ (reference sequence). In DNA form, the CDR3 reads TGTGCCAGCAGCACAGGGGCTAGTGAGCAGTACTTC. This codes for CASSTGASEQYF. Looking up the rest from reference TRBV7-9 and TRBJ2-7 gives the full variable domain: DTGVSQNPRHKITKRGQNVTFRCDPISEHNRLYWYRQTLGQGPEFLTYFQNEAQLEKSRLLSDRFSAERPKGSFSTLEIQRTEQGDSAMYLCASSTGASEQYFGPGTRLTVT.

The CDR3 DNA sequence: TGTGCCAGCAGCTTGGACCCTTCTGGAAACACCATATATTTT. Protein sequence: CASSLDPSGNTIYF. This chain uses TRBV5-4 with TRBJ1-3; no reliable D call. CDR1 and CDR2 from the germline V gene are SGHNT and YYREEE (reference sequence). This CDR3 comprises 14 residues. The ends were cut back, 0 bases at V and 1 base at J, with 5 bases in the middle.

CDR3 in amino acids: CASNGGATDTQYF. The CDR3, as DNA: TGTGCCAGCAACGGGGGGGCGACAGATACGCAGTATTTT. The chain uses TRBV9 and TRBJ2-3, with 8 bases matching TRBD2. The CDR3 sequence is 13 residues long. Germline CDR1 reads SGDLS; CDR2 reads YYNGEE. Unmatched junction bases numbered 3, after V lost 6 bases and J lost 3 bases.

The J gene is TRBJ1-1, the V gene TRBV14, with a weak D call TRBD1 (6 bases). The V and J ends lost 1 base and 9 bases respectively, with 12 bases between them. Looked up from germline, CDR1 is SGHDN and CDR2 is FVKESK. This CDR3 has 13 residues. This chain's CDR3 is CASSQVRGGQAFF. The CDR3, as DNA: TGTGCCAGCAGCCAAGTGAGGGGGGGTCAAGCTTTCTTT.

This CDR3 is CASSLVIGRYNEQFF. CDR3 nucleotides: TGCGCCAGCAGCTTGGTTATCGGCCGCTACAATGAGCAGTTCTTC. The chain uses TRBV5-1 and TRBJ2-1; D remains ambiguous. V lost 0 bases and J 3 bases, leaving 10 bases between the germline ends. Germline loops: CDR1 SGHRS, CDR2 YFSETQ. This CDR3 contains 15 residues. Looking up the rest from reference TRBV5-1 and TRBJ2-1 gives the full variable domain: KAGVTQTPRYLIKTRGQQVTLSCSPISGHRSVSWYQQTPGQGLQFLFEYFSETQRNKGNFPGRFSGRQFSNSRSEMNVSTLELGDSALYLCASSLVIGRYNEQFFGPGTRLTVL.

This chain connects TRBV13 to TRBJ1-6, with TRBD1 matching 8 bases. Germline V gives CDR1 PRHDT, CDR2 FYEKMQ (reference sequence). The CDR3 spans 14 residues. J lost 10 bases, V lost 4 bases, and 6 bases had no gene match. CDR3 sequence reads: CASSSRQGHSPLHF. In DNA form, the CDR3 reads TGTGCCAGCAGCTCCCGACAGGGGCACTCACCCCTCCACTTT.

This chain links TRBV6-5 with TRBJ2-7; 9 bases fit TRBD1. This CDR3 contains 13 residues. Germline CDR1 reads MNHEY; CDR2 reads SVGAGI. With V trimmed by 8 bases and J by 4 bases, 6 bases remained unmatched. The CDR3 sequence is CASPGTGLYEQYF. The CDR3 nucleotides are TGTGCCAGCCCCGGGACAGGGTTGTACGAGCAGTACTTC.